This T cell receptor (beta chain) was captured in a study of blood T cell repertoires in COVID-19. Study in general: Samples taken during acute and convalescent COVID-19 were collected in the United States, Italy and Spain. T cells, B-cell-depleted T cells, or PBMCs supplied cDNA or gDNA.

V was clipped by 3 bases and J by 8 bases, with 13 bases between them. This CDR3 comprises 13 residues. Germline-derived CDR1 and CDR2 are SEHNR and FQNEAQ (reference sequence). Participants were aged about 18 to 90 years, lived in 20 to 30 US areas, and enrolled virtually. The method was immunoSEQ multiplex PCR; TCRdb's version includes in-frame clones alone and lacks a portion of them. The table shows roughly 330,000 clones, with 70% to 90% occurring only once. Input material: PBMCs or T cells enriched from blood (not recorded which). The TCR sequence derives from a woman in her thirties who had recovered from COVID-19. This chain joins TRBV7-9 and TRBJ1-1; D call uncertain. DNA for the CDR3: TGTGCCAGCAGCTTTACTCTGACGACAGAAGCTTTCTTT. Translation: CASSFTLTTEAFF.